These 29 T cell receptor beta chains were all obtained from the same sample, sequenced in a study of T cells after yellow fever vaccination. TCRdb fed the 5' RACE reads into MiXCR, producing one record per CDR3 protein. The sample holds some 340,000 distinct CDR3 sequences, about 10% seen once. Sequences were derived from CD4+ T cells sorted from PBMCs, sampled 45 days after the yellow fever booster vaccination. The origin of the receptors is a man aged 18 to 30 who received the YFV17D yellow fever vaccine.

V gene TRBV18 combines with J gene TRBJ1-3; 8 bases agree with TRBD1. J gave up 4 bases and V 4 bases, and 9 bases lay outside the gene matches. The CDR3 sequence is 16 residues long. From germline, CDR1 is KGHSH and CDR2 LQKENI. DNA for the CDR3: TGTGCCAGCTCACGATCCGGGACAGGTTCGGGAAACACCATATATTTT. Translation: CASSRSGTGSGNTIYF.

The chain joins TRBV6-6 to TRBJ1-2; weak D call: TRBD1 (5 bases). In germline, CDR1 is MNHNY, CDR2 SVGAGI (reference sequence). This CDR3 has 16 residues. V lost 7 bases, J lost 1 base, and 19 bases lay in between. CDR3 protein: CASTSTGTDINYGYTF. DNA for the CDR3: TGTGCCAGCACATCGACCGGGACGGATATTAACTATGGCTACACCTTC.

V gene TRBV19 combines with J gene TRBJ2-5; perhaps TRBD1 as D (6 bases). The ends were cut back, 5 bases at V and 7 bases at J, with 11 bases in the middle. The V gene's germline CDR1 is LNHDA and CDR2 SQIVND (reference sequence). The CDR3 contains 12 residues. DNA of the CDR3: TGTGCCAGTAGTCTGGACAGACGGACCCAGTACTTC. This sequence encodes CASSLDRRTQYF.

This clonotype was picked up a small number of times. V gene TRBV10-3 combines with J gene TRBJ2-5, with D perhaps matching TRBD2 (6 bases). Looked up from germline, CDR1 is ENHRY and CDR2 is SYGVKD. Trimming removed 10 bases from V and 4 bases from J, with 13 bases in between. The length of the CDR3 is 12 residues. DNA for the CDR3: TGTGCCACCGGGATGGGGGGAGAGACCCAGTACTTC. It translates to CATGMGGETQYF.

CDR3 sequence: CASMSRENYEQYV. The CDR3 DNA reads as TGTGCCAGCATGTCTAGAGAAAACTACGAGCAGTACGTC. This rearrangement joins TRBV6-2 or TRBV6-3 to TRBJ2-7; D gene ambiguous. V lost 7 bases to trimming and J lost 3 bases, with 13 bases between them. The CDR3 loop spans 13 amino acids. In germline, CDR1 is MNHEY, CDR2 SVGEGT.

V and J are TRBV15 and TRBJ2-5; no definite D call. CDR3 length equals 14 residues. The ends were cut back, 1 base at V and 3 bases at J, with 9 bases in the middle. The germline V gene encodes CDR1 LNHNV and CDR2 YYDKDF (reference sequence). The CDR3 here is CATSRGKVEETQYF. The CDR3 nucleotides are TGTGCCACCAGCAGAGGCAAAGTAGAAGAGACCCAGTACTTC.

This clonotype was observed a few times. V is TRBV27 and J is TRBJ1-4, with 10 bases identical to TRBD1. CDR3 length equals 15 residues. Germline V CDR1 and CDR2: MNHEY, SMNVEV (reference sequence). After removal of 6 bases from V and 10 bases from J, the junction contained 11 bases not matched to a gene. In nucleotides, the CDR3 is TGTGCCAGCAGATCCTCCGGGACAGGGGAGGGAAAACTGTTTTTT. Its protein product is CASRSSGTGEGKLFF.

The chain recombines TRBV5-4 with TRBJ2-5; D is perhaps TRBD2 (6 bases). This CDR3 has 14 amino acids. Germline CDR1 SGHNT, CDR2 YYREEE (reference sequence). Between the trimmed V and J ends, which lost 0 bases and 3 bases, there was a span of 9 bases. The CDR3 region is CASSLDGGKETQYF. The CDR3 DNA follows: TGTGCCAGCAGCTTGGATGGGGGGAAAGAGACCCAGTACTTC.

The table lists this clonotype with many counts. V usage is TRBV7-2 and J usage is TRBJ2-7, with a tentative D call TRBD1 (5 bases). The CDR3 is 16 residues long. Per germline, CDR1 SGHTA and CDR2 FQGNSA. V lost 1 base, J lost 1 base, and 14 bases lay in between. The CDR3 DNA reads TGTGCCAGCAGCTTAGGAGGCGGCAGGGCGTCCTACGAGCAGTACTTC. This codes for CASSLGGGRASYEQYF.

In its sample, this clonotype was seen a few times. The chain links TRBV4-1 to TRBJ1-1; TRBD1 aligns across 10 bases. Losses at the gene ends were 3 bases for V and 5 bases for J; bases not matched to a gene: 6. This CDR3 spans 15 amino acids. Germline CDR1 is MGHRA and CDR2 is YSYEKL. The DNA of the CDR3 is TGCGCCAGCAGCCAGACCTGGACAGGGGGTACTGAAGCTTTCTTT. It yields the protein CASSQTWTGGTEAFF.

This clonotype was observed a few times. This chain links TRBV5-1 with TRBJ2-5, with D uncertain. Per the germline V gene, CDR1 is SGHRS and CDR2 is YFSETQ. This CDR3 contains 14 residues. V lost 0 bases to trimming and J lost 4 bases, with 10 bases between them. This CDR3 is CASSLEGPGETQYF. The CDR3 DNA sequence: TGCGCCAGCAGCTTGGAAGGACCAGGAGAGACCCAGTACTTC.

This clonotype was recorded a few times. This chain links TRBV5-1 with TRBJ1-5; D not resolved. The CDR3 sequence is 17 residues long. Between the trimmed V and J ends, which lost 0 bases and 6 bases, there was a span of 19 bases. Germline V CDR1 and CDR2: SGHRS, YFSETQ. This CDR3 reads CASSLVGSPEGRQPQHF. Written as DNA, the CDR3 is TGCGCCAGCAGCTTGGTGGGCAGCCCCGAAGGGCGTCAGCCCCAGCATTTT.

This sequence joins TRBV29-1 and TRBJ2-1; 8 nucleotides line up with TRBD2. This CDR3 spans 16 amino acids. The junction had 15 bases not matched to a gene; V was cut back by 7 bases and J by 4 bases. CDR1 is SQVTM and CDR2 is ANQGSEA in the germline V gene. The CDR3 bases are TGCAGCGGCACCCGGCGTATAGCGGGGATATACAATGAGCAGTTCTTC. Translating gives CSGTRRIAGIYNEQFF.

CDR3 region: CASWAGNTEAFF. DNA of the CDR3: TGTGCCAGCTGGGCAGGGAACACTGAAGCTTTCTTT. The rearrangement joins TRBV2 to TRBJ1-1; unclear D gene. Trimming took 8 bases from V and 1 from J, leaving 8 bases between them. CDR3 length: 12 residues. Germline V CDR1 and CDR2: SNHLY, FYNNEI.

This clonotype has only a few counts. This chain joins TRBV7-8 and TRBJ1-2; D uncertain. The CDR3 runs to 13 residues. Trimming cost V 3 bases and J 2 bases, with 7 bases left between them. Per the germline V gene, CDR1 is SGHVS and CDR2 is FQNEAQ. The CDR3 coding sequence is TGTGCCAGCAGCTTGAGGGTAAACTATGGCTACACCTTC. It translates to CASSLRVNYGYTF.

In this sample, this clonotype turned up a few times. V gene TRBV7-2 combines with J gene TRBJ2-2; 11 bases fit TRBD1. This CDR3 spans 15 amino acids. CDR1 and CDR2 from the germline V gene are SGHTA and FQGNSA. V lost 5 bases to trimming and J lost 7 bases; unmatched junction nucleotides: 6. CDR3 region: CASSGQDRGHGELFF. CDR3 in DNA: TGTGCCAGCAGCGGGCAGGACAGGGGGCACGGGGAGCTGTTTTTT. Full variable domain (remainder filled in from reference TRBV7-2 and TRBJ2-2): GAGVSQSPSNKVTEKGKDVELRCDPISGHTALYWYRQSLGQGLEFLIYFQGNSAPDKSGLPSDRFSAERTGGSVSTLTIQRTQQEDSAVYLCASSGQDRGHGELFFGEGSRLTVL.

This sequence joins TRBV2 and TRBJ2-5, with D uncertain. The germline V and J ends were trimmed by 4 bases and 1 base, with 7 bases remaining between them. From germline, CDR1 is SNHLY and CDR2 FYNNEI. The length of the CDR3 is 13 residues. The CDR3 reads CASSAVSQETQYF. As DNA, the CDR3 is TGTGCCAGCAGTGCAGTTAGCCAAGAGACCCAGTACTTC.

This rearrangement joins TRBV5-1 to TRBJ2-3; the match to TRBD2 covers 7 bases. After removal of 9 bases from V and 5 bases from J, the junction contained 3 bases not matched to a gene. The CDR3 contains 11 residues. The V gene's germline CDR1 is SGHRS and CDR2 YFSETQ. For the CDR3, the DNA is TGCGCCACCTCTAGCGGAGATACGCAGTATTTT. This gives the protein CATSSGDTQYF.

The chain couples TRBV7-2 to TRBJ2-4; 13 bases match TRBD2. Germline loops: CDR1 SGHTA, CDR2 FQGNSA. V gave up 7 bases and J gave up 3 bases; unmatched junction bases: 15. The CDR3 runs 19 residues. The CDR3 spells CASNPPGLAGTSVKNIQYF. The CDR3 DNA follows: TGTGCCAGCAACCCCCCGGGACTAGCGGGGACCAGCGTCAAAAACATTCAGTACTTC. Using reference TRBV7-2 and TRBJ2-4 for the parts outside the CDR3, the full variable domain is GAGVSQSPSNKVTEKGKDVELRCDPISGHTALYWYRQSLGQGLEFLIYFQGNSAPDKSGLPSDRFSAERTGGSVSTLTIQRTQQEDSAVYLCASNPPGLAGTSVKNIQYFGAGTRLSVL.

This chain links TRBV5-1 with TRBJ2-7; TRBD1 might be the D (7 bases). Germline V gene lookup returns CDR1 SGHRS and CDR2 YFSETQ. The V and J ends lost 3 bases and 1 base respectively, with 14 bases between them. The CDR3 is made up of 15 amino acids. This chain's CDR3 is CASSSQGGTSYEQYF. CDR3 DNA: TGCGCCAGCAGCTCCCAGGGGGGTACATCCTACGAGCAGTACTTC.

This clonotype appeared a few times. The V call is TRBV7-9, the J call TRBJ1-2, with a possible D match to TRBD1 (5 bases). With 5 bases removed from V and 2 bases from J, the gap between germline ends came to 12 bases. Germline assignment: CDR1 SEHNR and CDR2 FQNEAQ (reference sequence). The CDR3 sequence is 14 residues long. The CDR3 region is CASSKESGNYGYTF. CDR3 coding DNA: TGTGCCAGCAGCAAAGAATCAGGGAACTATGGCTACACCTTC.

This clonotype was counted a few times. The V and J genes are TRBV28 and TRBJ2-7, with D tentatively TRBD1 (5 bases). CDR1 and CDR2 from the germline V gene are MDHEN and SYDVKM. Between the trimmed V and J ends, which lost 7 bases and 0 bases, there was a span of 10 bases. The CDR3 is 13 residues long. The CDR3 spells CASIDSSSYEQYF. CDR3 DNA sequence: TGTGCCAGCATCGACAGTTCCTCCTACGAGCAGTACTTC.

This clonotype has a count of ten or more. This chain joins TRBV24-1 and TRBJ2-1; D might be TRBD1 (6 bases). From germline, CDR1 is KGHDR and CDR2 SFDVKD. Trimming took off 4 bases at V and 5 bases at J, with 11 bases between the two ends. The CDR3 is made up of 14 amino acids. CDR3 nucleotide sequence: TGTGCCACCAGTGACTCAACAGGGAACAATGAGCAGTTCTTC. It specifies CATSDSTGNNEQFF.

This clonotype was detected only a few times. This chain joins TRBV12-3 or TRBV12-4 and TRBJ1-4; D is ambiguous. The CDR3 loop spans 13 amino acids. Trimming cost V 5 bases and J 17 bases, with 21 bases left between them. The CDR3 region has the DNA TGTGCCAGCAGTCCCTACCCGGGCCAAGCAGGATTTTTT. Translation gives CASSPYPGQAGFF.

This clonotype was seen at least ten times. The chain links TRBV7-2 to TRBJ2-5; no firm D call. Deletions cut 4 bases from V and 5 bases from J, with 8 bases between. The germline gives CDR1 SGHTA, CDR2 FQGNSA. This CDR3 comprises 12 residues. DNA for the CDR3: TGTGCCAGCAGCTCTAGGAGCGAGACCCAGTACTTC. Amino acids: CASSSRSETQYF.

CDR3 residues: CASSLTFSDEAFF. DNA for the CDR3: TGTGCCAGCAGCCTTACATTTTCGGATGAAGCTTTCTTT. The chain couples TRBV7-6 to TRBJ1-1, with unresolved D. The CDR3 contains 13 residues. CDR1 is SGHVS, CDR2 FNYEAQ, per germline. Trimming stripped 5 bases from V and 7 bases from J, with 14 bases between.

As DNA, the CDR3 is TGTGCGAGCCGTTGGACAACTAATGAAAAACTGTTTTTT. This gives the protein CASRWTTNEKLFF. This chain joins TRBV12-3 or TRBV12-4 and TRBJ1-4; D unresolved. This CDR3 comprises 13 residues.

This clonotype was picked up a small number of times. The V gene is TRBV20-1, the J gene TRBJ2-5; 8 bases map to TRBD2. The CDR3 is 16 residues long. The germline V gene has CDR1 DFQATT and CDR2 SNEGSKA (reference sequence). The J segment lost 0 bases and the V segment lost 5 bases, leaving 11 bases of the junction unmatched. CDR3 region: CSAAGVAGTNQETQYF. In DNA, the CDR3 is TGCAGTGCTGCCGGGGTAGCGGGGACGAACCAAGAGACCCAGTACTTC.

This chain joins TRBV12-3 or TRBV12-4 and TRBJ2-5; TRBD2 might be the D (6 bases). The CDR3 has 14 residues. The V end lost 6 bases, the J end lost 4 bases, and 15 bases lay between the germline ends. As DNA, the CDR3 is TGTGCCAGCAGGCCCGCGGGGCAGGGAGAGACCCAGTACTTC. Protein product: CASRPAGQGETQYF.